This T cell receptor (beta chain) was sequenced for a study of T-cell reconstitution after alpha-beta-depleted transplantation in children. The junction had 8 bases not matched to a gene; V was cut back by 5 bases and J by 5 bases. This CDR3 is built from 14 residues. Germline V lookup: CDR1 SQVTM, CDR2 ANQGSEA. Study results and limitations: Some patients showed high day-60 TCRbeta diversity, which derived from surviving recipient T cells and thymic progenitors. Hyperexpanded clones declined; after one year, newly produced T cells mostly supplied diversity.

TCRbeta library preparation incorporated unique molecular identifiers. One entry per CDR3 protein results from TCRdb running MiXCR on the PCR reads. This table holds around 700,000 distinct CDR3 sequences, 13% found once. This clonotype was detected many times. The antigen is unknown. The sequencing here drew on PBMCs, taken before TCRalphabeta/CD19-depleted stem cell transplant. The receptor was derived from a girl aged 2-10 years with congenital amegakaryocytic thrombocytopenia, due to receive a stem cell transplant. This sequence joins TRBV29-1 and TRBJ1-2; 10 bases map to TRBD1. This CDR3 reads CSVRQGAPRYGYTF. CDR3 sequence (DNA): TGCAGCGTTCGACAGGGGGCGCCCCGGTATGGCTACACCTTC. The full variable domain, with the rest looked up from reference TRBV29-1 and TRBJ1-2, is SAVISQKPSRDICQRGTSLTIQCQVDSQVTMMFWYRQQPGQSLTLIATANQGSEATYESGFVIDKFPISRPNLTFSTLTVSNMSPEDSSIYLCSVRQGAPRYGYTFGSGTRLTVV.